This TCR beta chain was documented in a study of cytomegalovirus exposure and HLA in healthy donors. General observations from the study: That first-cohort TCR clusters tended to co-occur in the 90 to 150 validation repertoires was found in a later analysis.

TCRdb keeps only in-frame clones here, not all; method: immunoSEQ multiplex PCR. The sample gives around 300,000 clones, roughly 90% of which show up once; approximately 0.95% is in the top ten. Worth noting for this clone: What it binds is not known.

The CDR3 has 14 residues. Trimming removed 1 base at V and 10 bases at J, with 11 bases between. The V gene's germline CDR1 is SGHVS and CDR2 FNYEAQ. The sample taken for sequencing was PBMCs. The chain has TRBV7-6 and TRBJ1-6; D is undetermined. This clonotype was obtained from a man between 25 and 39 years old in good health and CMV-seronegative. The CDR3 loop reads CASSLGGNQSPLHF. CDR3 nucleotides: TGTGCCAGCAGCTTAGGAGGTAACCAATCACCCCTCCACTTT.